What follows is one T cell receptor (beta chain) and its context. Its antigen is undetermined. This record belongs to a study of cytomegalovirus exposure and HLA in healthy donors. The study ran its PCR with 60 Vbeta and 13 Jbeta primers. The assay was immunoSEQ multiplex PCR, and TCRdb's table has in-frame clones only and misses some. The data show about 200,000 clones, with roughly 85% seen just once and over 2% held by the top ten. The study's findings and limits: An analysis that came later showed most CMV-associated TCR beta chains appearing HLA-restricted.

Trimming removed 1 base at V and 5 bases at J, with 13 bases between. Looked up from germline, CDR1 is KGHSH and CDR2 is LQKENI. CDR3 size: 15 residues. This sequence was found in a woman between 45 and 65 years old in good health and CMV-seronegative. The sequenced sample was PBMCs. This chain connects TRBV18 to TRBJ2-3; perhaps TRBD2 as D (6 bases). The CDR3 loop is CASSPRRSEGDTQYF. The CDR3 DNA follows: TGTGCCAGCTCACCACGGCGGTCGGAGGGAGATACGCAGTATTTT.